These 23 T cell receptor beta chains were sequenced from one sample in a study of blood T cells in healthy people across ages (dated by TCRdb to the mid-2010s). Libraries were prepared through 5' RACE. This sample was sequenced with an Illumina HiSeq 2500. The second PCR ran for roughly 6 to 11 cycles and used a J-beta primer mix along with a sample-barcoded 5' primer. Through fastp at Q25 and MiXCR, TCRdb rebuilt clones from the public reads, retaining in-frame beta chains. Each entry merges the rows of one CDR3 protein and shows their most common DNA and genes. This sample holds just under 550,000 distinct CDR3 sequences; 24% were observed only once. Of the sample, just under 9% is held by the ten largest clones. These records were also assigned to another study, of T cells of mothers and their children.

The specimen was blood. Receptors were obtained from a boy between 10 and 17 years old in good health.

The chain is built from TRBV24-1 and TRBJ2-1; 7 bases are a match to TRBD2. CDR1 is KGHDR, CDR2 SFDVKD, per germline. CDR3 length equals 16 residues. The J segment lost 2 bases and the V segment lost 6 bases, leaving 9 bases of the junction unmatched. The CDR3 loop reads CATSLSAGVTYNEQFF. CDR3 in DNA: TGTGCCACCAGTCTAAGCGCGGGGGTCACCTACAATGAGCAGTTCTTC.

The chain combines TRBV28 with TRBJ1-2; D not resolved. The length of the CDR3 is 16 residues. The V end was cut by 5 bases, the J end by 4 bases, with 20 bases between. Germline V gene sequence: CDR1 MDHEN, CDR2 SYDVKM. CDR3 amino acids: CASSPYDLRTAYGYTF. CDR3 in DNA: TGTGCCAGCAGTCCGTATGACCTCAGGACTGCCTATGGCTACACCTTC.

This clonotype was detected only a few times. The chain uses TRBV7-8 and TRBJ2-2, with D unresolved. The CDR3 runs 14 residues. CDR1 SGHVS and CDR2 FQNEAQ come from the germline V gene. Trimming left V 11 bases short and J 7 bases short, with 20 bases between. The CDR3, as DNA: TGTGCCGGCCGAGATCACGGGCCGGTCGGGGAGCTGTTTTTT. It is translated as CAGRDHGPVGELFF.

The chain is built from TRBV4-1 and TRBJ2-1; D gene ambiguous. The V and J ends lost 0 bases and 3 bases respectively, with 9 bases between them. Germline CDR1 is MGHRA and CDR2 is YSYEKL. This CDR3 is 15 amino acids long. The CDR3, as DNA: TGCGCCAGCAGCCAAGAGCGGCAGAGCTACAATGAGCAGTTCTTC. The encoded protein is CASSQERQSYNEQFF.

The CDR3 sequence: CASSHGERGTQPQHF. The CDR3, as DNA: TGTGCCAGCAGCCACGGCGAACGGGGCACTCAGCCCCAGCATTTT. J is TRBJ1-5 and V is TRBV7-9, with a tentative D call TRBD1 (5 bases). CDR1 and CDR2 (germline): SEHNR, FQNEAQ (reference sequence). V lost 5 bases and J 6 bases, leaving 17 bases between the germline ends. This CDR3 has 15 residues.

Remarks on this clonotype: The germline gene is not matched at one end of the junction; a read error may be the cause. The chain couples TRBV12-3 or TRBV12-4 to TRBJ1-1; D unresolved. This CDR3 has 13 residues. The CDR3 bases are TGTGCCAGCAGTTTAGGGTTCTACACTGAAGCTATCTTT. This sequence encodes CASSLGFYTEAIF.

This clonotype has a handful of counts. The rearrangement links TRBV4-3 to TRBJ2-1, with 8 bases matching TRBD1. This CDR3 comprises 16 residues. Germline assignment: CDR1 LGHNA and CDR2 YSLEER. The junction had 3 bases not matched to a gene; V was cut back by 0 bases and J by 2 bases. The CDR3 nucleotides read TGCGCCAGCAGCCAAGACCACAGGGGGGCCTACAATGAGCAGTTCTTC. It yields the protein CASSQDHRGAYNEQFF.

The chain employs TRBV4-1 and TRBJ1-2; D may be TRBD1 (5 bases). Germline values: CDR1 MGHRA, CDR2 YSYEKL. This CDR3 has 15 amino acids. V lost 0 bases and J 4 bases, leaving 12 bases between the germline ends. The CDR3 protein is CASSQDPPGLYGYTF. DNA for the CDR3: TGCGCCAGCAGCCAAGATCCACCAGGGCTCTATGGCTACACCTTC.

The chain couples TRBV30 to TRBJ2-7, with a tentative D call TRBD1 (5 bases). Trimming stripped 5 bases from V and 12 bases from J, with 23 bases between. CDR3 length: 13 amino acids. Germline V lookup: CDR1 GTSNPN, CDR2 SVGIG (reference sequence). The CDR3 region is CAWEDGRSTDLYF. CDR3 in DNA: TGTGCCTGGGAAGATGGCAGGTCGACAGACCTGTACTTC.

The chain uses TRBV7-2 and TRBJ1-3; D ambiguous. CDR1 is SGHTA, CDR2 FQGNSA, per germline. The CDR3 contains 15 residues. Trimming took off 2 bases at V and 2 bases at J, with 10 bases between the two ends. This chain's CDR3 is CASSLLLQAGNTIYF. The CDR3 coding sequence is TGTGCCAGCAGCTTACTCCTCCAAGCTGGAAACACCATATATTTT.

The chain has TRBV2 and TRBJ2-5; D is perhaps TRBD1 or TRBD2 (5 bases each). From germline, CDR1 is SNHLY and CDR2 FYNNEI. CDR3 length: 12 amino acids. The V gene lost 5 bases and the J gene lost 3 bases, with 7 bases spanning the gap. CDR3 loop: CASSRDEETQYF. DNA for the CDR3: TGTGCCAGCAGTCGGGACGAAGAGACCCAGTACTTC.

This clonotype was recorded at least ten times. The DNA for the CDR3 is TGTGCCACCAGTGGGCCTACAATAGCGGGAGGGGGAAATGAGCAGTTCTTC. It encodes CATSGPTIAGGGNEQFF. V gene TRBV24-1 combines with J gene TRBJ2-1; 11 bases align to TRBD2. With V trimmed by 5 bases and J by 7 bases, 12 bases remained unmatched. In germline, CDR1 is KGHDR, CDR2 SFDVKD. This CDR3 comprises 17 residues.

Written as DNA, the CDR3 is TGTGCCATCAGTGCGGTAGAGAGCTCTGGAAACACCATATATTTT. This translates into CAISAVESSGNTIYF. This chain connects TRBV10-3 to TRBJ1-3, with D hard to call. Looked up from germline, CDR1 is ENHRY and CDR2 is SYGVKD. This CDR3 comprises 15 residues. Trimming removed 4 bases from V and 0 bases from J, with 10 bases in between.

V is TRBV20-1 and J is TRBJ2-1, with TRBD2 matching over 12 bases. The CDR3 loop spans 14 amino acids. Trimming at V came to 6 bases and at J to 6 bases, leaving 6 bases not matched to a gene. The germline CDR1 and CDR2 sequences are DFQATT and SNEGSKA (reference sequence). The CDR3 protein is CSATGLAGTNEQFF. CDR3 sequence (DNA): TGCAGTGCCACAGGACTAGCGGGAACCAATGAGCAGTTCTTC.

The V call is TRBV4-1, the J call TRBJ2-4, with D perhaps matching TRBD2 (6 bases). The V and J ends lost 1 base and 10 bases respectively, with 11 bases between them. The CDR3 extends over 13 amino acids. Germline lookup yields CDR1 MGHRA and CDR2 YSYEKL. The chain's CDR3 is CASSQVGEEIQYF. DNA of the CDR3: TGCGCCAGCAGCCAAGTGGGGGAGGAAATTCAGTACTTC.

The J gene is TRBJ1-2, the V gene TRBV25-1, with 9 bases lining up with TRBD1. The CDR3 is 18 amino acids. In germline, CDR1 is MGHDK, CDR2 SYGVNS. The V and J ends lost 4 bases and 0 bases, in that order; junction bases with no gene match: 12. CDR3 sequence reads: CASSGPGQGERANYGYTF. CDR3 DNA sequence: TGTGCCAGCAGTGGCCCGGGACAGGGTGAGAGGGCTAACTATGGCTACACCTTC.

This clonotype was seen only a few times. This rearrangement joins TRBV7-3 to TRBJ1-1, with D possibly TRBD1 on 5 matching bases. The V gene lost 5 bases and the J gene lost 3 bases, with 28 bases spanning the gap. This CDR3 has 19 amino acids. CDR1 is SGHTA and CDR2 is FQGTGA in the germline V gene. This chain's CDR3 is CASSPHKSIGSRVDTEAFF. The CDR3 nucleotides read TGTGCCAGCAGCCCACACAAAAGCATCGGGTCCAGGGTAGACACTGAAGCTTTCTTT.

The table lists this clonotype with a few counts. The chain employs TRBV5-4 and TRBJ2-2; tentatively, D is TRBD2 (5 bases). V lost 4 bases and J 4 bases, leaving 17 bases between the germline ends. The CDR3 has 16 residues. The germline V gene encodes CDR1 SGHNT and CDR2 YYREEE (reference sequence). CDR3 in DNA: TGTGCCAGCAGCGAATCTAGCAAGCGTACCACCGGGGAGCTGTTTTTT. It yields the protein CASSESSKRTTGELFF.

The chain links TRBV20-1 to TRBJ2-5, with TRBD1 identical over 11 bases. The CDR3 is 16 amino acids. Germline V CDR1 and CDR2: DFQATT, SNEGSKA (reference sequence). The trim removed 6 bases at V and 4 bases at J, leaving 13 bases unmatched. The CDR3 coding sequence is TGCAGTGCATGGGACAGGGGGGCCATTCTGGGAGAGACCCAGTACTTC. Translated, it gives CSAWDRGAILGETQYF.

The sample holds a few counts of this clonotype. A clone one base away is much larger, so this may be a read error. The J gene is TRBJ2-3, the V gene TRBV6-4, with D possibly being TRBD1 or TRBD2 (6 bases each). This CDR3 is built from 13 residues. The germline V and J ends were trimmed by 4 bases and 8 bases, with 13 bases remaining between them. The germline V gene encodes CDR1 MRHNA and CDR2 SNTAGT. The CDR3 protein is CASSGGAEGTQYF. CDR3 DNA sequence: TGTGCCAGCAGTGGGGGGGCAGAGGGTACGCAGTATTTT.

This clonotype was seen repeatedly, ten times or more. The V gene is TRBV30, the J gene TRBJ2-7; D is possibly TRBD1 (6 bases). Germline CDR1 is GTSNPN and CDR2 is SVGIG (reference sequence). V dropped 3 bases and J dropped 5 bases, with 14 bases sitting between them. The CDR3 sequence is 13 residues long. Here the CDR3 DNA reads TGTGCCTGGAGCACACAGGGATACAACGAGCAGTACTTC. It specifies CAWSTQGYNEQYF.

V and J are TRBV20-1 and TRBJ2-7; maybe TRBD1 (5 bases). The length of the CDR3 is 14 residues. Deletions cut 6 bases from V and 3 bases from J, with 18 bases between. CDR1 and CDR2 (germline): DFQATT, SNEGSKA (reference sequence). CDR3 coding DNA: TGCAGTGCCAGCCGAGCAGGGAACGTCTACGAGCAGTACTTC. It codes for CSASRAGNVYEQYF.

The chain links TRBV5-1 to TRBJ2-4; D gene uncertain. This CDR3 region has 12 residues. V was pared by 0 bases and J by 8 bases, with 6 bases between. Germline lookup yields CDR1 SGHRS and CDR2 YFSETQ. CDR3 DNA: TGCGCCAGCAGCTTGGACAGTTACATTCAGTACTTC. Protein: CASSLDSYIQYF.